This T cell receptor (beta chain) was identified in a study of blood T cell repertoires in COVID-19. Study at large: The origin of the acute and convalescent COVID-19 samples was the United States, Italy and Spain. T cells, B-cell-depleted T cells, or PBMCs supplied cDNA or gDNA.

Only a few counts were recorded for this clone. The CDR3 is 14 amino acids. Deletions cut 1 base from V and 3 bases from J, with 8 bases between. Germline V gene sequence: CDR1 SGHTS, CDR2 YDEGEE. Sequenced by immunoSEQ multiplex PCR; TCRdb stores in-frame clones only, minus some. The table has some 170,000 clones, about three quarters seen once. V usage is TRBV5-8 and J usage is TRBJ1-5; D remains unclear. The sequence came from a man in his 60s with acute or convalescent COVID-19. The sample comprised peripheral blood. CDR3: CASSLPQFNQPQHF. Here the CDR3 DNA reads TGTGCCAGCAGCTTGCCCCAGTTCAATCAGCCCCAGCATTTT.